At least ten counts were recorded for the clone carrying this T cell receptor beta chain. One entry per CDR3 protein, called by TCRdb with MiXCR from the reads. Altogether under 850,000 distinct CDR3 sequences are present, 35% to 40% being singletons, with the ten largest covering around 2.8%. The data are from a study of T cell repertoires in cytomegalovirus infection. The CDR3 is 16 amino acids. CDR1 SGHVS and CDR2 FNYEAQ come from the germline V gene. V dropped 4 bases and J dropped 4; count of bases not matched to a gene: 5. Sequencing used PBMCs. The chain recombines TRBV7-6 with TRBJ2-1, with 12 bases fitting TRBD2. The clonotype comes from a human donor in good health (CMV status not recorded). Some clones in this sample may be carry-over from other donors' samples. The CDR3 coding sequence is TGTGCCAGCAGCTCTATCCTAGCGGGAGGGTACAATGAGCAGTTCTTC. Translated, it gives CASSSILAGGYNEQFF.